This T cell receptor beta chain was recovered during a study of blood T cell repertoires in COVID-19 (dated by TCRdb to 2018 to 2020). Notes on the research overall: Samples covering the acute and convalescent phases of COVID-19 were provided by collaborators in the United States, Italy and Spain. Deeply sampled blood TCRbeta repertoires from subjects exposed to, actively infected with, or recovered from COVID-19 were included in the dataset. The repertoires were released in a freely available public database intended as a resource for research on the immune response to SARS-CoV-2. A de-identified subject ID, COVID-19 status, age in years and sex were almost always included in the sample metadata. The samples were drawn from the first 160 participants of the ongoing ImmuneRACE study and from 950 to 1,500 subjects provided by 6 global collaborators. The prospective study material was composed of cDNA or gDNA derived from T cells, B-cell-depleted T cells, or PBMCs. HLA class I and class II types, where available, came from metadata supplied by the sample provider rather than from assay-based typing.

TCRbeta CDR3 regions were amplified from genomic DNA by means of the immunoSEQ Assay, a bias-controlled multiplex PCR. The authors processed their data as follows. The number of nucleated cells in each sample was estimated from the amplification of reference gene primers within the assay. To quantify the absolute abundance of each unique TCRbeta CDR3 rearrangement, sequence reads were collapsed and filtered. For each sample, productive Simpson clonality was calculated by taking the square root of Simpson's diversity index across productive rearrangements. In TCRdb, the immuneACCESS table is reduced to in-frame sequences with V and J assigned. These tables do not hold every clone; where another copy was compared, an unresolved V gene accounts for under half, and the others remain unexplained. V, J and clone size are taken as reported in that table, and D and trimming were inferred from the DNA itself. The sample table contains tens of thousands of clones; only one count was recorded for approximately 89% of them. The top ten clonotypes cover 35% to 55% of the sample.

Each collaborating institution followed its own protocols to collect whole blood in K2EDTA tubes. For TCRbeta analysis, collaborators shipped samples as frozen whole blood, isolated PBMCs, or DNA extracted from either of those sample types. A remark on this clone: Its antigen target is currently unknown. Nothing much larger sits one base from this clone, and base qualities are not available.

The full study reports these points: Clinical and demographic metadata were provided uncurated, with the amount varying by source and participant.

Sample: peripheral blood. The sequence derives from a human donor in a cohort sampled during active COVID-19.

The bases read TGTGCCAGCACCACTCCGGGGGGTCAGCCCCAGCATTTT. The resulting protein is CASTTPGGQPQHF. This receptor chain uses TRBV6-5 and TRBJ1-5; TRBD1 might be the D gene, on 5 matching bases. The germline ends are 13 bases apart after V is trimmed by 7 bases and J by 6 bases. The CDR3 has 13 amino acids, counting the end cysteine and phenylalanine. Only the CDR3 part of the read is kept: 39 bases, read in frame from the first base. The germline V gene specifies MNHEY as CDR1 and SVGAGI as CDR2.